This T cell receptor beta chain was retrieved from a study of PD-L1 blockade in urothelial cancer. Turning to the study itself: Study patients had been treated with 0 to 3 previous chemotherapy regimens. A median of about 130,000 T cells was found in the blood samples.

As for time point: pretreatment peripheral blood. Sample contribution per patient ranged from 1 to 8, covering pretreatment and on-treatment. J lost 8 bases, V lost 4 bases, and 15 bases had no gene match. The CDR3 is 16 residues long. The germline gives CDR1 SGHDT, CDR2 YYEEEE. Synthetic spike-ins, TCR analog templates, were added into each PCR. Profiling relied on immunoSEQ multiplex PCR, and the TCRdb table lists in-frame clones only, not all of them. The sample includes tens of thousands of clones, around 81% of them seen just once. This material consisted of PBMCs, taken around atezolizumab (anti-PD-L1) treatment. The chain joins TRBV5-6 to TRBJ2-1; 7 bases are shared with TRBD1. The sequence derives from a man aged 70-80 years with urothelial cancer. CDR3 sequence (DNA): TGTGCCAGCAGCCTGCCGGGACAGTATCCGAAGTATGAGCAGTTCTTC. It translates to CASSLPGQYPKYEQFF.